A selection of T cell receptor beta chains follows, all from one sample in a study of cytomegalovirus exposure and HLA in healthy donors. Libraries were prepared by immunoSEQ multiplex PCR; TCRdb keeps only in-frame clonotypes and omits some of them. The sample lists about 62,000 clones, just under 75% occurring once. Sequencing input: PBMCs. The origin of the receptors is a woman under 40 in good health and CMV-seronegative. CDR3s include the opening cysteine and the closing phenylalanine or tryptophan. D genes are given only for firm matches. Only some rows state a clone size, as once, few, many or a class for expanded clones.

j_call | v_call | clone_size | d_call | cdr3_aa | cdr3_nt
TRBJ2-2 | TRBV5-1 | - | TRBD1 | CASSLRQGGAGELFF | TGCGCCAGCAGCTTACGACAGGGCGGCGCCGGGGAGCTGTTTTTT
TRBJ2-1 | TRBV10-1 | - | TRBD1 | CASSLGTGYNEQFF | TGCGCCAGCAGCCTAGGGACAGGTTACAATGAGCAGTTCTTC
TRBJ2-5 | TRBV18 | - | - | CASSPGRQETQYF | TGTGCCAGCTCACCTGGCAGACAAGAGACCCAGTACTTC
TRBJ1-2 | TRBV5-6 | - | TRBD1 | CASSNPRDRVEYGYTF | TGTGCCAGCAGCAACCCCAGGGACAGGGTGGAGTATGGCTACACCTTC
TRBJ2-3 | TRBV25-1 | - | - | CASRQQTTDTQYF | TGTGCCAGCAGGCAACAAACCACAGATACGCAGTATTTT
TRBJ1-4 | TRBV6-5 | - | - | CASSYGQLNEKLFF | TGTGCCAGCAGTTACGGGCAGCTTAATGAAAAACTGTTTTTT
TRBJ2-3 | TRBV18 | - | - | CASSPLRDTQYF | TGTGCCAGCTCACCTCTTAGAGATACGCAGTATTTT
TRBJ2-1 | TRBV7-9 | - | TRBD2 | CASSLEPSAGGRNEQFF | TGTGCCAGCAGCTTAGAGCCTTCAGCGGGAGGGCGCAATGAGCAGTTCTTC
TRBJ2-1 | TRBV5-4 | - | TRBD2 | CASSLLGLAGVENEQFF | TGTGCCAGCAGCTTACTTGGGCTAGCGGGAGTGGAAAATGAGCAGTTCTTC
TRBJ2-5 | TRBV5-6 | - | - | CASSSAASEETQYF | TGTGCCAGCAGCTCTGCGGCGTCAGAAGAGACCCAGTACTTC
TRBJ1-1 | TRBV18 | - | - | CASSPPGNAGRATEAFF | TGTGCCAGCTCACCACCGGGGAATGCCGGGAGGGCCACTGAAGCTTTCTTT
TRBJ1-5 | TRBV2 | - | TRBD1 | CASGQGWSNQPQHF | TGTGCCAGCGGACAGGGTTGGAGCAATCAGCCCCAGCATTTT
TRBJ1-1 | TRBV4-3 | - | - | CASSPSTGVNTEAFF | TGCGCCAGCAGCCCGAGTACGGGGGTGAACACTGAAGCTTTCTTT
TRBJ2-7 | TRBV19 | - | - | CASSIDGPSRSLFSEQYF | TGTGCCAGTAGTATAGATGGGCCTAGCCGTTCTCTATTCTCCGAGCAGTACTTC
TRBJ2-7 | TRBV5-5 | - | - | CASSPRTRSSYEQYF | TGTGCCAGCAGCCCCCGAACGAGAAGCTCCTACGAGCAGTACTTC
TRBJ1-2 | TRBV5-4 | - | TRBD1 | CASSPDTGGIYGYTF | TGTGCCAGCAGCCCTGATACAGGGGGGATCTATGGCTACACCTTC
TRBJ2-7 | TRBV6-5 | - | - | CASSRRSARDYEQYF | TGTGCCAGCAGCCGAAGAAGCGCTAGGGACTACGAGCAGTACTTC
TRBJ2-3 | TRBV5-4 | - | - | CASSLTLGTLVEDTQYF | TGTGCCAGCAGCTTGACCCTGGGGACTCTGGTCGAAGATACGCAGTATTTT
TRBJ2-3 | TRBV5-4 | - | - | CASTTSSVGDTQYF | TGTGCCAGCACAACCTCTAGCGTCGGAGATACGCAGTATTTT
TRBJ2-7 | TRBV28 | few | TRBD1 | CASIPLTGTYEQYF | TGTGCCAGCATCCCCTTGACAGGGACCTACGAGCAGTACTTC
TRBJ2-4 | TRBV7-3 | - | - | CASSPTAREHVVKNIQYF | TGTGCCAGCAGCCCCACGGCCCGGGAGCATGTGGTCAAAAACATTCAGTACTTC
TRBJ2-2 | TRBV5-6 | few | TRBD2 | CASSGDYSAGELFF | TGTGCCAGCAGCGGGGACTACAGCGCCGGGGAGCTGTTTTTT
TRBJ2-4 | TRBV25-1 | - | - | CASSPKGEASRVVNIQYF | TGTGCCAGCAGTCCAAAAGGGGAGGCTAGCCGAGTGGTGAACATTCAGTACTTC
TRBJ2-1 | TRBV5-4 | - | - | CASSFLNEQFF | TGTGCCAGCAGCTTCCTTAATGAGCAGTTCTTC
TRBJ2-5 | TRBV5-4 | - | TRBD2 | CASSFPSGRGLGETQYF | TGTGCCAGCAGCTTCCCTAGCGGGAGAGGGTTGGGAGAGACCCAGTACTTC
TRBJ2-1 | TRBV19 | - | - | CASSIGRGGVRGTNEQFF | TGTGCCAGTAGTATAGGTCGGGGTGGGGTCCGGGGAACCAATGAGCAGTTCTTC
TRBJ1-5 | TRBV6-5 | - | - | CASGLRQGDQPQHF | TGTGCCAGCGGGTTGAGGCAGGGTGATCAGCCCCAGCATTTT